Shown below are 10 T cell receptor beta chains from a single sample sequenced in a study of blood T cell repertoires in COVID-19. Clones were sequenced by immunoSEQ multiplex PCR, and TCRdb holds only the in-frame ones, with some missing. The sample contains 50,000 to 65,000 clones, roughly 90% of which appear only once. Material for sequencing was peripheral blood. Receptor source: a man aged 55 to 69 with acute or convalescent COVID-19.

This rearrangement joins TRBV6-1 to TRBJ1-5; 9 nucleotides align to TRBD1. Germline V gene lookup returns CDR1 MNHNS and CDR2 SASEGT. The CDR3 runs to 16 residues. Trimming removed 0 bases from V and 6 bases from J; junction bases left unmatched: 6. The DNA for the CDR3 is TGTGCCAGCAGTGAAGCGGGGGGACAGGGTTTTCAGCCCCAGCATTTT. This gives the protein CASSEAGGQGFQPQHF.

This clone appeared once. V and J are TRBV4-3 and TRBJ1-2, with D perhaps matching TRBD1 (6 bases). V lost 1 base and J 2 bases, leaving 11 bases between the germline ends. This CDR3 region has 15 residues. Germline CDR1 is LGHNA and CDR2 is YSLEER. CDR3 loop: CASSQVGGANYGYTF. The CDR3 DNA reads as TGCGCCAGCAGCCAAGTGGGGGGGGCCAACTATGGCTACACCTTC.

The J gene is TRBJ1-2, the V gene TRBV27; 8 bases agree with TRBD1. V gave up 4 bases and J gave up 5 bases; unmatched junction bases: 6. Germline CDR1 reads MNHEY; CDR2 reads SMNVEV (reference sequence). This CDR3 spans 14 amino acids. This CDR3 reads CASSWAGGAYGYTF. In nucleotides, the CDR3 is TGTGCCAGCAGTTGGGCAGGGGGCGCTTATGGCTACACCTTC.

The CDR3 DNA is TGCGCCAGCAGCCCCACTGAGTTCTACTCTGGAAACACCATATATTTT. Protein: CASSPTEFYSGNTIYF. The chain is built from TRBV5-1 and TRBJ1-3; D is unresolved. Germline V lookup: CDR1 SGHRS, CDR2 YFSETQ. The length of the CDR3 is 16 residues. The V end lost 4 bases, the J end lost 0 bases, and 14 bases lay between the germline ends.

The chain joins TRBV6-5 to TRBJ1-6, with unresolved D. The length of the CDR3 is 12 residues. Trimming removed 4 bases from V and 13 bases from J, with 11 bases in between. The V gene's germline CDR1 is MNHEY and CDR2 SVGAGI. The CDR3 reads CASSSPAAPLHF. CDR3 sequence (DNA): TGTGCCAGCAGTTCTCCTGCGGCCCCCCTCCACTTT.

The rearrangement uses TRBV12-3 or TRBV12-4 and TRBJ2-5; D uncertain. V lost 3 bases, J lost 5 bases, and 7 bases lay in between. The CDR3 covers 12 residues. Here the CDR3 DNA reads TGTGCCAGCAGTTTTTCGGAGGAGACCCAGTACTTC. As protein: CASSFSEETQYF.

J is TRBJ2-1 and V is TRBV6-5; no clear D. CDR1 is MNHEY, CDR2 SVGAGI, per germline. The CDR3 sequence is 15 residues long. The V end lost 0 bases, the J end lost 0 bases, and 6 bases lay between the germline ends. The CDR3 reads CASSYSVSSYNEQFF. For the CDR3, the DNA is TGTGCCAGCAGTTACTCGGTCAGCTCCTACAATGAGCAGTTCTTC.

The chain joins TRBV18 to TRBJ1-6; D not certain. This CDR3 comprises 16 residues. Trimming took 2 bases from V and 0 from J, leaving 8 bases between them. CDR1 and CDR2 from the germline V gene are KGHSH and LQKENI. CDR3: CASSPTASSYNSPLHF. Here the CDR3 DNA reads TGTGCCAGCTCACCAACAGCAAGCTCCTATAATTCACCCCTCCACTTT.

As concerns this clone: At the DNA level, this CDR3 is encoded by other sequences in the same sample as well. This chain links TRBV28 with TRBJ2-3, with 9 bases fitting TRBD1. In germline, CDR1 is MDHEN, CDR2 SYDVKM. CDR3 length equals 15 residues. V shed 6 bases and J 2 bases; nucleotides not matched to a gene: 6. The CDR3 nucleotides read TGTGCCAGCAGCCTGACAGGGGGGGACACAGATACGCAGTATTTT. The encoded protein is CASSLTGGDTDTQYF.

This sequence joins TRBV6-2 or TRBV6-3 and TRBJ2-5, with 10 bases lining up with TRBD1. The CDR3 consists of 18 residues. The V gene end was trimmed by 0 bases and the J gene end by 2 bases; junction bases not matched to a gene: 9. CDR1 MNHEY and CDR2 SVGEGT come from the germline V gene. In nucleotides, the CDR3 is TGTGCCAGCAGTTACTCGAGTTCCGGGACAGGGGAACAAGAGACCCAGTACTTC. This gives the protein CASSYSSSGTGEQETQYF.